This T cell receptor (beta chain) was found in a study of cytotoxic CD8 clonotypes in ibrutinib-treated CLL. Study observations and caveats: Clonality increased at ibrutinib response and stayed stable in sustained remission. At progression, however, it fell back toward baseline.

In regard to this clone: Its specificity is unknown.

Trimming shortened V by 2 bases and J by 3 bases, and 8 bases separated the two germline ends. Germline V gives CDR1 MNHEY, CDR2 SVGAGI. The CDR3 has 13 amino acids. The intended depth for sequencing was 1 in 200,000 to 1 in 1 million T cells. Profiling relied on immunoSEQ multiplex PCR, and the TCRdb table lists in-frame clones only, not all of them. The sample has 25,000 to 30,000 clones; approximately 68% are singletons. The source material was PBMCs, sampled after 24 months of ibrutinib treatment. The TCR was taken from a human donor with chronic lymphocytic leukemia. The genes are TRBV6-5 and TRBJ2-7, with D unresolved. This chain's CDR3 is CASSYGQNYEQYF. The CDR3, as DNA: TGTGCCAGCAGTTACGGGCAAAACTACGAGCAGTACTTC.